The 9 T cell receptor beta chains given below trace back to one sample, sequenced in a study of shared clonotypes between healthy human individuals. Sequenced by immunoSEQ multiplex PCR; TCRdb stores in-frame clones only, minus some. The sample gives some 2.1 million clones, roughly 95% of which show up once; roughly 1.1% is in the top ten. Naive CD8 populations comprised CD45RO-negative cells positively selected for CCR7, excluding terminally differentiated effector memory CD45RA+ cells. The sample was naive CD8+ T cells sorted from blood. The source is a man between 18 and 29 years old in good health.

This rearrangement joins TRBV25-1 to TRBJ2-7; TRBD2 might be the D (5 bases). The length of the CDR3 is 14 residues. Germline lookup yields CDR1 MGHDK and CDR2 SYGVNS. Trimming pared 5 bases from V and 0 bases from J, leaving 11 bases between. The CDR3 loop is CASSRAEASYEQYF. In nucleotides, the CDR3 is TGTGCCAGCAGTAGAGCGGAGGCCTCCTACGAGCAGTACTTC.

The rearrangement uses TRBV29-1 and TRBJ2-6; D may be TRBD2 (6 bases). The CDR3 totals 17 residues. V was shortened by 8 bases and J by 1 base, with 21 bases between the two germline ends. Germline-derived CDR1 and CDR2 are SQVTM and ANQGSEA. In nucleotides, the CDR3 is TGCAGCATCTTTTCGGGGGTCGGCCGGTCTGGGGCCAACGTCCTGACTTTC. Translating gives CSIFSGVGRSGANVLTF.

The chain recombines TRBV7-2 with TRBJ2-5; D may match TRBD1 or TRBD2 (6 bases each). Trimming removed 5 bases at V and 3 bases at J, with 13 bases between. The V gene's germline CDR1 is SGHTA and CDR2 FQGNSA. This CDR3 region has 14 residues. The CDR3 DNA is TGTGCCAGCAGCCCTTGGGGGGCCAAAGAGACCCAGTACTTC. Translating it yields CASSPWGAKETQYF.

The genes are TRBV7-9 and TRBJ1-2; D unclear. CDR1 is SEHNR and CDR2 is FQNEAQ in the germline V gene (reference sequence). This CDR3 has 15 amino acids. V lost 7 bases and J 3 bases, leaving 18 bases between the germline ends. The CDR3 DNA reads as TGTGCCAGCACCACCAATGACGGAGCGGACTATGGCTACACCTTC. This translates into CASTTNDGADYGYTF.

This clone came up once. The chain uses TRBV11-1 and TRBJ1-2; D not resolved. This CDR3 spans 14 amino acids. Germline values: CDR1 SGHAT, CDR2 FQDESV (reference sequence). The V gene lost 2 bases and the J gene lost 2 bases, with 9 bases spanning the gap. The CDR3 bases are TGTGCCAGCAGCTTACTGGAGTCGAACTATGGCTACACCTTC. This gives the protein CASSLLESNYGYTF.

Comment on this clone: The identical CDR3 is also encoded by other nucleotide sequences in the sample. V gene TRBV27 combines with J gene TRBJ2-7; TRBD1 matches 8 bases. J gave up 4 bases and V 3 bases, and 2 bases lay outside the gene matches. This CDR3 contains 13 residues. Germline CDR1 reads MNHEY; CDR2 reads SMNVEV (reference sequence). CDR3: CASSFYRGYEQYF. CDR3 nucleotides: TGTGCCAGCAGTTTTTACAGGGGGTACGAGCAGTACTTC.

The sample holds one count of this clone. The chain has TRBV6-5 and TRBJ1-1; D remains unclear. V dropped 2 bases and J dropped 4 bases, with 14 bases sitting between them. Germline lookup yields CDR1 MNHEY and CDR2 SVGAGI. The CDR3 consists of 15 residues. As DNA, the CDR3 is TGTGCCAGCAGTTACCTAGACGGAAGCGGCACTGAAGCTTTCTTT. Protein product: CASSYLDGSGTEAFF.

The V gene is TRBV27, the J gene TRBJ1-5; D is unclear. The CDR3 sequence is 14 residues long. V dropped 2 bases and J dropped 4 bases, with 9 bases sitting between them. Germline V lookup: CDR1 MNHEY, CDR2 SMNVEV (reference sequence). The CDR3 loop is CASSLTVPNQPQHF. CDR3 DNA: TGTGCCAGCAGTTTAACCGTTCCAAATCAGCCCCAGCATTTT.

The rearrangement joins TRBV29-1 to TRBJ2-1; 10 bases line up with TRBD2. From germline, CDR1 is SQVTM and CDR2 ANQGSEA. The length of the CDR3 is 14 residues. CDR3 sequence reads: CLKLAGPGGNEQFF. In DNA form, the CDR3 reads TGCCTAAAACTAGCGGGGCCCGGAGGCAATGAGCAGTTCTTC.